This T cell receptor beta chain appears in the sequencing data of a study of cytomegalovirus exposure and HLA in healthy donors. Study overall: Approximately 81% of 350 to 400 genotyped donors fell in the Caucasian-associated ancestry cluster.

The study's findings and limits: Fewer N-insertions (relative to the roughly 670-donor mean) were reportedly seen in an Asian-associated ancestry cluster in a later analysis.

Primers included in the PCR were 60 Vbeta and 13 Jbeta primers. Libraries were prepared by immunoSEQ multiplex PCR; TCRdb keeps only in-frame clonotypes and omits some of them. Of 130,000 to 150,000 clones in the sample, approximately 80% were seen once. A note on this clone: The antigen is not known. Different DNA sequences within this sample yield the same CDR3.

CDR1 SGDLS and CDR2 YYNGEE come from the germline V gene. Trimming took off 0 bases at V and 3 bases at J, with 10 bases between the two ends. The CDR3 runs 15 residues. The chain uses TRBV9 and TRBJ2-1, with D possibly TRBD2 on 6 matching bases. The source material was PBMCs. The clonotype was recovered from a male donor in good health and CMV-seropositive. Written as DNA, the CDR3 is TGTGCCAGCAGCGTAGATGGAGGGGACTACAATGAGCAGTTCTTC. It is translated as CASSVDGGDYNEQFF. Based on the CDR3 plus reference TRBV9 and TRBJ2-1, the full variable domain is DSGVTQTPKHLITATGQRVTLRCSPRSGDLSVYWYQQSLDQGLQFLIQYYNGEERAKGNILERFSAQQFPDLHSELNLSSLELGDSALYFCASSVDGGDYNEQFFGPGTRLTVL.